These 14 T cell receptor beta chains were all obtained from the same sample, sequenced in a study of shared clonotypes between healthy human individuals. The method was immunoSEQ multiplex PCR; TCRdb's version includes in-frame clones alone and lacks a portion of them. The sample holds more than 150,000 clones, 85% to 95% seen once. Sequences were obtained from naive CD4+ T cells sorted from blood. Regarding subset: CD45RA+ positively selected. The receptors shown here come from a woman in her twenties or thirties in good health.

J is TRBJ2-5 and V is TRBV5-4; D not resolved. Germline V gene sequence: CDR1 SGHNT, CDR2 YYREEE (reference sequence). Trimming took off 5 bases at V and 0 bases at J, with 8 bases between the two ends. The CDR3 loop spans 13 amino acids. CDR3 nucleotide sequence: TGTGCCAGCAGATTAGCAAACCAAGAGACCCAGTACTTC. This encodes CASRLANQETQYF.

The chain employs TRBV7-9 and TRBJ2-7; maybe TRBD2 (5 bases). The V and J ends lost 7 bases and 5 bases respectively, with 18 bases between them. From germline, CDR1 is SEHNR and CDR2 FQNEAQ (reference sequence). This CDR3 comprises 14 residues. The CDR3 loop is CASTRAPGSNEQYF. In DNA, the CDR3 is TGTGCCAGCACCCGGGCGCCGGGGAGCAACGAGCAGTACTTC.

J is TRBJ1-6 and V is TRBV30; 11 nucleotides align to TRBD1. The CDR3 covers 17 residues. V lost 3 bases and J lost 6; bases outside the gene matches: 10. Per germline, CDR1 GTSNPN and CDR2 SVGIG (reference sequence). CDR3 DNA sequence: TGTGCCTGGAGAAGGTTGGACAGGGGGCTCTTTAATTCACCCCTCCACTTT. Translation gives CAWRRLDRGLFNSPLHF. The full variable domain, completed using reference TRBV30 and TRBJ1-6, is SQTIHQWPATLVQPVGSPLSLECTVEGTSNPNLYWYRQAAGRGLQLLFYSVGIGQISSEVPQNLSASRPQDRQFILSSKKLLLSDSGFYLCAWRRLDRGLFNSPLHFGNGTRLTVT.

This clone was picked up one time. Other DNA sequences in the sample encode the same CDR3. The chain carries TRBV6-5 and TRBJ1-3; D is undetermined. Trimming shortened V by 5 bases and J by 2 bases, and 7 bases separated the two germline ends. The CDR3 is 13 residues long. CDR1 and CDR2 (germline): MNHEY, SVGAGI. CDR3 protein: CASSRTAGNTIYF. For the CDR3, the DNA is TGTGCCAGCAGTAGGACCGCTGGAAACACCATATATTTT.

This chain uses TRBV9 with TRBJ2-7; 12 bases match TRBD2. Germline V gene sequence: CDR1 SGDLS, CDR2 YYNGEE. CDR3 length: 17 amino acids. The junction had 13 bases not matched to a gene; V was cut back by 3 bases and J by 6 bases. CDR3 nucleotide sequence: TGTGCCAGCAGCGCCTACAACGGACTAGCGGGGATCGGCGAGCAGTACTTC. Translation gives CASSAYNGLAGIGEQYF.

The chain combines TRBV5-1 with TRBJ2-7; 9 nucleotides match TRBD2. Germline V gene sequence: CDR1 SGHRS, CDR2 YFSETQ. CDR3 length: 18 residues. V dropped 4 bases and J dropped 0; count of bases not matched to a gene: 14. The CDR3 spells CASSIQPLAGGTSYEQYF. CDR3 sequence (DNA): TGCGCCAGCAGCATTCAACCACTAGCGGGTGGAACCTCCTACGAGCAGTACTTC.

This rearrangement joins TRBV28 to TRBJ2-5; 8 bases match TRBD2. The CDR3 is 16 amino acids. Germline assignment: CDR1 MDHEN and CDR2 SYDVKM. Germline trimming cut 7 bases from V and 5 bases from J; bases unmatched to any gene: 15. The CDR3 DNA reads as TGTGCCAGCAAATATGGTCGGCGAGCGGGAGAGGAGACCCAGTACTTC. It encodes CASKYGRRAGEETQYF. The whole variable domain, filled in from reference TRBV28 and TRBJ2-5, reads DVKVTQSSRYLVKRTGEKVFLECVQDMDHENMFWYRQDPGLGLRLIYFSYDVKMKEKGDIPEGYSVSREKKERFSLILESASTNQTSMYLCASKYGRRAGEETQYFGPGTRLLVL.

The chain has TRBV27 and TRBJ1-2; D ambiguous. V was clipped by 6 bases and J by 7 bases, with 18 bases between them. Germline V gene sequence: CDR1 MNHEY, CDR2 SMNVEV (reference sequence). The CDR3 is 14 amino acids. The CDR3 here is CASSQSALSAGYTF. For the CDR3, the DNA is TGTGCCAGCAGCCAAAGTGCATTGTCAGCTGGCTACACCTTC.

The gene calls are TRBV5-1 and TRBJ1-3; D is undetermined. Trimming cost V 4 bases and J 9 bases, with 23 bases left between them. Germline CDR1 is SGHRS and CDR2 is YFSETQ. CDR3 length: 16 residues. CDR3 loop: CASSPGGRERRSTIYF. The DNA for the CDR3 is TGCGCCAGCAGCCCCGGAGGGAGGGAGCGCCGAAGCACCATATATTTT.

The chain is built from TRBV6-5 and TRBJ1-2, with D perhaps TRBD1 (5 bases). CDR1 MNHEY and CDR2 SVGAGI come from the germline V gene. This CDR3 is built from 12 residues. The V end lost 11 bases, the J end lost 2 bases, and 12 bases lay between the germline ends. The CDR3 reads CAAWGGNYGYTF. In nucleotides, the CDR3 is TGTGCCGCCTGGGGGGGAAACTATGGCTACACCTTC.

This clone was seen a single time. The V call is TRBV18, the J call TRBJ1-1, with TRBD1 matching over 10 bases. The ends lost 4 bases at V and 0 bases at J; junction bases unmatched: 5. Germline CDR1 KGHSH, CDR2 LQKENI. The CDR3 runs 16 residues. CDR3 DNA: TGTGCCAGCTCACGACAGGGGGCTGGGATGAACACTGAAGCTTTCTTT. Protein product: CASSRQGAGMNTEAFF. Combining the CDR3 with reference TRBV18 and TRBJ1-1 gives the whole variable domain NAGVMQNPRHLVRRRGQEARLRCSPMKGHSHVYWYRQLPEEGLKFMVYLQKENIIDESGMPKERFSAEFPKEGPSILRIQQVVRGDSAAYFCASSRQGAGMNTEAFFGQGTRLTVV.

This chain links TRBV11-2 with TRBJ1-1; D is ambiguous. From germline, CDR1 is SGHAT and CDR2 FQNNGV. V dropped 4 bases and J dropped 3 bases, with 9 bases sitting between them. The CDR3 is 13 amino acids. CDR3 sequence: CASSSQADTEAFF. The CDR3 coding sequence is TGTGCCAGCAGCTCGCAGGCGGACACTGAAGCTTTCTTT.

The chain couples TRBV5-1 to TRBJ2-3, with D maybe TRBD2 (5 bases). CDR1 and CDR2 (germline): SGHRS, YFSETQ. CDR3 size: 15 residues. V was clipped by 0 bases and J by 6 bases, with 14 bases between them. In DNA form, the CDR3 reads TGCGCCAGCAGCTTGGGTGGACTGCCCAAGGATACGCAGTATTTT. Protein product: CASSLGGLPKDTQYF. Based on the CDR3 plus reference TRBV5-1 and TRBJ2-3, the full variable domain is KAGVTQTPRYLIKTRGQQVTLSCSPISGHRSVSWYQQTPGQGLQFLFEYFSETQRNKGNFPGRFSGRQFSNSRSEMNVSTLELGDSALYLCASSLGGLPKDTQYFGPGTRLTVL.

The rearrangement links TRBV7-6 to TRBJ2-2; 8 bases agree with TRBD2. The V gene end was trimmed by 3 bases and the J gene end by 0 bases; junction bases not matched to a gene: 3. Germline V gene sequence: CDR1 SGHVS, CDR2 FNYEAQ. The CDR3 has 16 residues. The CDR3 protein is CASSFLAGPNTGELFF. CDR3 bases: TGTGCCAGCAGCTTCCTAGCGGGCCCGAACACCGGGGAGCTGTTTTTT.